This T cell receptor (beta chain) was captured in a study of blood T cell repertoires in COVID-19. Study in general: Samples of COVID-19 (acute and convalescent) were obtained from the United States, Italy and Spain. T cells, B-cell-depleted T cells, or PBMCs provided the cDNA or gDNA that served as material.

CDR1 is SGDLS, CDR2 YYNGEE, per germline. V lost 3 bases to trimming and J lost 5 bases; unmatched junction nucleotides: 11. The CDR3 consists of 16 residues. Authors' processing steps: Estimation of nucleated cell counts was performed using reference gene primer amplification. Using immunoSEQ multiplex PCR, the repertoire was profiled, and TCRdb retains in-frame clones only, with some absent. D and trimming come from the DNA, and the V and J calls and clone size come from that table. The table has tens of thousands of clones, around 87% seen once. The genes are TRBV9 and TRBJ2-3, with 8 bases that match TRBD2. The receptor was derived from a human donor in a cohort sampled during active COVID-19. The sample comprised peripheral blood. CDR3 in DNA: TGTGCCAGCAGCGCGGAACCGGGAGGGCGAGGAGATACGCAGTATTTT. Protein: CASSAEPGGRGDTQYF.